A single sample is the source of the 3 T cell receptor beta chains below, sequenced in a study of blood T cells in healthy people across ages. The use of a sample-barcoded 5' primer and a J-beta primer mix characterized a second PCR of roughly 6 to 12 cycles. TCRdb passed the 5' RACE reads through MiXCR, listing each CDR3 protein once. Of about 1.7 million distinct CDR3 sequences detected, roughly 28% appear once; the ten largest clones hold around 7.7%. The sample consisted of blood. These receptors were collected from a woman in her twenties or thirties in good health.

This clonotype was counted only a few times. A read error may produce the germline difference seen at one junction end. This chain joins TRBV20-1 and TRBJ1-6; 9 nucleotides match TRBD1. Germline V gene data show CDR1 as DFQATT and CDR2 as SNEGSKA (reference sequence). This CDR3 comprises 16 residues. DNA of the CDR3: TGCAGTGCTAGCCCTCCGGGACAGGGCGGTGGTTCACCCCCCCACTTT. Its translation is CSASPPGQGGGSPPHF.

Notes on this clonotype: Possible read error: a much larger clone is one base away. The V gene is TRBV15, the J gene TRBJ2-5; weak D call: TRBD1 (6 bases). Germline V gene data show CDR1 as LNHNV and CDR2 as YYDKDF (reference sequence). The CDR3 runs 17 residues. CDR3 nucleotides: TGTGCCACCAGCAGAGATGGCAGGGGAATTGAGGGAGAGACCCAGGACTTC. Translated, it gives CATSRDGRGIEGETQDF. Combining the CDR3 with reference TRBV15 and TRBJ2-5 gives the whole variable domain DAMVIQNPRYQVTQFGKPVTLSCSQTLNHNVMYWYQQKSSQAPKLLFHYYDKDFNNEADTPDNFQSRRPNTSFCFLDIRSPGLGDTAMYLCATSRDGRGIEGETQDFGPGTRLLVL.

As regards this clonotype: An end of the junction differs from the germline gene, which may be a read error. The CDR3 DNA reads TGCAGTCCTAGACAGGGGAGCACAGATACGCAGTATTTT. Translating it yields CSPRQGSTDTQYF. The chain links TRBV20-1 to TRBJ2-3, with TRBD1 matching 8 bases. There are 13 residues in the CDR3. Germline CDR1 and CDR2: DFQATT and SNEGSKA (reference sequence).